A selection of T cell receptor beta chains follows, all from one sample in a study of shared clonotypes between healthy human individuals. The method was immunoSEQ multiplex PCR; TCRdb's version includes in-frame clones alone and lacks a portion of them. Of approximately 2.5 million clones listed, about 92% are singletons. Input material: naive CD4+ T cells sorted from blood. These receptors were collected from a man in his late teens or twenties in good health. Each CDR3 is given with its conserved first and last residue. Each record gives: J gene, D gene, clone size, V gene, CDR3 DNA, CDR3 protein. A D gene is named only where the DNA matches it firmly. Clone size, where shown, is once, few, many, or a class for clones that have expanded.

TRBJ2-7 | - | - | TRBV6-5 | TGTGCCAGCAGTTACTCGCAACGGGTGGGCTCCTACGAGCAGTACTTC | CASSYSQRVGSYEQYF
TRBJ2-7 | TRBD2 | - | TRBV11-2 | TGTGCCAGCAGCTTAGGGACCTGGACTAGTTATCCCCACGAGCAGTACTTC | CASSLGTWTSYPHEQYF
TRBJ2-2 | - | - | TRBV27 | TGTGCCAGCAGACCCGGGACCTTGAACACCGGGGAGCTGTTTTTT | CASRPGTLNTGELFF
TRBJ2-7 | TRBD2 | once | TRBV11-3 | TGTGCCAGCAGCTTGGGGCGGGGGAACTACGAGCAGTACTTC | CASSLGRGNYEQYF
TRBJ1-1 | - | few | TRBV28 | TGTGCCAGCGCCCGCACAGTACGGAACACTGAAGCTTTCTTT | CASARTVRNTEAFF
TRBJ2-7 | - | - | TRBV15 | TGTGCCACCAGCATTGTGGCTGTGGGGGCAGGCTACGAGCAGTACTTC | CATSIVAVGAGYEQYF
TRBJ1-5 | - | few | TRBV28 | TGTGCCAGCAGCCGGGGCAATCAGCCCCAGCATTTT | CASSRGNQPQHF
TRBJ1-5 | - | - | TRBV9 | TGTGCCAGCAGCGTCGGCCAGGGCGGGAATCAGCCCCAGCATTTT | CASSVGQGGNQPQHF
TRBJ2-2 | TRBD2 | few | TRBV12-5 | TGTGCTAGTGCCCCAGATGGGAAGACGGGCGGGAGAGAGACCGGGGAGCTGTTTTTT | CASAPDGKTGGRETGELFF
TRBJ1-4 | TRBD1 | few | TRBV29-1 | TGCAGCGGCGTACAGGGGACTAATGAAAAACTGTTTTTT | CSGVQGTNEKLFF
TRBJ2-5 | TRBD2 | - | TRBV14 | TGTGCCAGCAGCCAAGTTTCTAGCGGGGGTCGCGAGACCCAGTACTTC | CASSQVSSGGRETQYF
TRBJ2-5 | TRBD1 | - | TRBV28 | TGTGCCAGCAGTTTCACAGGGGGCATAAGGGAGACCCAGTACTTC | CASSFTGGIRETQYF
TRBJ1-2 | - | - | TRBV7-9 | TGTGCCAGCAGCTTAGAATTTTCTGGCTACACCTTC | CASSLEFSGYTF
TRBJ2-3 | - | - | TRBV6-4 | TGTGCCAGCAGTCGGAGCGGACTCACAGATACGCAGTATTTT | CASSRSGLTDTQYF
TRBJ2-7 | TRBD2 | - | TRBV14 | TGTGCCAGCAGCCAATACCTAGCGGGAGGCCGGCAGTACTTC | CASSQYLAGGRQYF
TRBJ1-2 | - | - | TRBV4-1 | TGCGCCAGCAGCCAAGGGGGGGGGCGCGGCTACACCTTC | CASSQGGGRGYTF
TRBJ1-5 | - | - | TRBV4-1 | TGCGCCAGCAGCCAAGGTCCAGGGAAGGAGCGCAATCAGCCCCAGCATTTT | CASSQGPGKERNQPQHF
TRBJ1-1 | - | - | TRBV18 | TGTGCCAGCTCACCTTCGGGCATTCACATGAACACTGAAGCTTTCTTT | CASSPSGIHMNTEAFF
TRBJ1-2 | - | - | TRBV30 | TGTGCCTGGAGTGACACCGGGACCTTCTTTCGTGGCTACACCTTC | CAWSDTGTFFRGYTF
TRBJ2-1 | - | - | TRBV9 | TGTGCCAGCAGCGTGGACTCCCCACGGAATGAGCAGTTCTTC | CASSVDSPRNEQFF
TRBJ2-1 | - | - | TRBV28 | TGTGCCACCTCGGACAGCAATGAGCAGTTCTTC | CATSDSNEQFF
TRBJ2-2 | TRBD2 | - | TRBV19 | TGTGCCAGCAAGCGGGAGGGGGTTGTCGAAGCCGGGGAGCTGTTTTTT | CASKREGVVEAGELFF
TRBJ2-3 | - | - | TRBV29-1 | TGCACCTCCCTAGGGCAGCCCACAGATACGCAGTATTTT | CTSLGQPTDTQYF
TRBJ1-4 | - | - | TRBV7-2 | TGTGCCAGCAGCTTAATAGCGGGAAGGGCTAGTGAAAAACTGTTTTTT | CASSLIAGRASEKLFF
TRBJ2-7 | - | - | TRBV5-1 | TGCGCCAGCAGCTTGGGTCAGGGGGGCCGTTTCTCCTACGAGCAGTACTTC | CASSLGQGGRFSYEQYF
TRBJ1-6 | - | - | TRBV25-1 | TGTGCCAGCAGTGAGATGGTTCGAAATTCACCCCTCCACTTT | CASSEMVRNSPLHF
TRBJ2-1 | - | - | TRBV7-2 | TGTGCCAGCAGCTTAGGGCCCAGTTACAATGAGCAGTTCTTC | CASSLGPSYNEQFF
TRBJ1-5 | - | - | TRBV19 | TGTGCCTCCAAAGGAAACAGCGGAGATCAGCCCCAGCATTTT | CASKGNSGDQPQHF
TRBJ1-5 | - | - | TRBV6-1 | TGTGCCAGCGGGGTGGACCTCAATCAGCCCCAGCATTTT | CASGVDLNQPQHF
TRBJ2-7 | - | - | TRBV5-8 | TGTGCCAGCAAATCACAAACCCTAAGCTTC | CASKSQTLSF
TRBJ1-5 | - | - | TRBV5-1 | TGCGCCAGCAGCTTGTCTGGCAGCAATCAGCCCCAGCATTTT | CASSLSGSNQPQHF
TRBJ1-1 | - | - | TRBV19 | TGTGCCAGTAGTCCCCGGGGGTCGGGAACTGAAGCTTTCTTT | CASSPRGSGTEAFF
TRBJ1-1 | - | - | TRBV11-2 | TGTGCCAGCAGCTCACAGGGAGGCACTGAAGCTTTCTTT | CASSSQGGTEAFF
TRBJ2-2 | - | - | TRBV14 | TGTGCCAGCAGCTTAGAAAAAGGGATCGACACCGGGGAGCTGTTTTTT | CASSLEKGIDTGELFF
TRBJ1-2 | - | - | TRBV5-1 | TGCGCCAGCAGATTGGACAATCTCTCTCCCTATGGCTACACCTTC | CASRLDNLSPYGYTF
TRBJ2-7 | - | - | TRBV11-3 | TGTGCCAGCAGCTTAGATAACGAGCAGTACTTC | CASSLDNEQYF
TRBJ2-7 | - | - | TRBV11-2 | TGTGCCAGCAGCTTAGGTTTTCAGATCCCCCCCTCGGCGCAGTACTTC | CASSLGFQIPPSAQYF
TRBJ1-2 | - | - | TRBV7-9 | TGTGCCAGCAGCTCCTCTGAGAGGGGGAACTATGGCTACACCTTC | CASSSSERGNYGYTF
TRBJ1-2 | - | - | TRBV30 | TGTGCCTGGAGTGGGCAGGATAACTATGGCTACACCTTC | CAWSGQDNYGYTF
TRBJ1-5 | - | - | TRBV18 | TGTGCCAGCTCCTTTGCGGGGTCCAATCAGCCCCAGCATTTT | CASSFAGSNQPQHF
TRBJ2-3 | - | - | TRBV5-4 | TGTGCGAGCAGCTTAAAGGCGTCAGAGGACACAGATACGCAGTATTTT | CASSLKASEDTDTQYF
TRBJ1-2 | - | - | TRBV6-5 | TGTGCCAGCAGGATGGGCGGGTGGGGCCTCTATGGCTACACCTTC | CASRMGGWGLYGYTF
TRBJ2-7 | TRBD2 | - | TRBV5-4 | TGTGCCAGCAGCCTAGGGGGTACTAGCGGGACCTACGAGCAGTACTTC | CASSLGGTSGTYEQYF
TRBJ1-5 | TRBD1 | - | TRBV28 | TGTGCCAGCAGTTTATGGGGGACAGGGAATCAGCCCCAGCATTTT | CASSLWGTGNQPQHF
TRBJ1-4 | - | few | TRBV6-1 | TGTGCCAGCAGGGACAGATATAATGAAAAACTGTTTTTT | CASRDRYNEKLFF
TRBJ2-2 | - | - | TRBV29-1 | TGCAGCGTTGGGATAATTGCGGGGAACACCGGGGAGCTGTTTTTT | CSVGIIAGNTGELFF
TRBJ2-1 | TRBD1 | - | TRBV2 | TGTGCCAGCAGGGCCGGGACAGGGGTGCACAATGAGCAGTTCTTC | CASRAGTGVHNEQFF
TRBJ2-5 | - | - | TRBV7-9 | TGTGCCAGCAGCTTAGATTTTGACCGGACGTTTGACGAGACCCAGTACTTC | CASSLDFDRTFDETQYF
TRBJ2-7 | TRBD2 | - | TRBV19 | TGTGCCAGTCGCGAAACAGGGACTAGCGGGACCTACGAGCAGTACTTC | CASRETGTSGTYEQYF